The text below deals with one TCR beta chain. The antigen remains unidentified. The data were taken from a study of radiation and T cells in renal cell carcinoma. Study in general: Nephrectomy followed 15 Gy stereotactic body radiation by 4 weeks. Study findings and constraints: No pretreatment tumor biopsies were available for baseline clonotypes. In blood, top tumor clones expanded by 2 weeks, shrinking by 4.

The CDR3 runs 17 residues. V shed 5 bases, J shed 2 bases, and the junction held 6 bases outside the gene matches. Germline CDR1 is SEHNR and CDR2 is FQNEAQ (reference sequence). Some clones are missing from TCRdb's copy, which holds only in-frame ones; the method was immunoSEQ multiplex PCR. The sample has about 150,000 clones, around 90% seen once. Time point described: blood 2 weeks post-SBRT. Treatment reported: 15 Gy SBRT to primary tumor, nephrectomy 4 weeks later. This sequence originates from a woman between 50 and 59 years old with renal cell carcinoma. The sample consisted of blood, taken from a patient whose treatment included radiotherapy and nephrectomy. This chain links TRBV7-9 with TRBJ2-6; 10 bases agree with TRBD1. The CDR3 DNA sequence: TGTGCCAGCAGCCAGGGACAGGGGTATGCTGGGGCCAACGTCCTGACTTTC. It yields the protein CASSQGQGYAGANVLTF.